The present T cell receptor (beta chain) was sequenced within a study of T cell responses to AZD1222 COVID-19 vaccine. Study-wide background: Second doses at about 4 or about 12 weeks were pooled.

Study-level points and caveats: Among spike-specific TCRs, nearly half reportedly target unmutated variant regions.

A note on this clone: What it binds is unknown.

Germline V gives CDR1 MNHNY, CDR2 SVGAGI (reference sequence). The V end was cut by 6 bases, the J end by 6 bases, with 17 bases between. The CDR3 has 14 amino acids. Method: immunoSEQ multiplex PCR; TCRdb's copy keeps in-frame clones and lacks some. The repertoire holds roughly 110,000 clones, with around 90% as singletons. The chain joins TRBV6-6 to TRBJ1-1; D is ambiguous. The sample in question was peripheral blood, obtained on day 0 of AZD1222 vaccination. The sequence came from an adult in good health. The CDR3 DNA follows: TGTGCCAGCAGCCCTCGGGTTTGGTATGCTGAAGCTTTCTTT. It codes for CASSPRVWYAEAFF.